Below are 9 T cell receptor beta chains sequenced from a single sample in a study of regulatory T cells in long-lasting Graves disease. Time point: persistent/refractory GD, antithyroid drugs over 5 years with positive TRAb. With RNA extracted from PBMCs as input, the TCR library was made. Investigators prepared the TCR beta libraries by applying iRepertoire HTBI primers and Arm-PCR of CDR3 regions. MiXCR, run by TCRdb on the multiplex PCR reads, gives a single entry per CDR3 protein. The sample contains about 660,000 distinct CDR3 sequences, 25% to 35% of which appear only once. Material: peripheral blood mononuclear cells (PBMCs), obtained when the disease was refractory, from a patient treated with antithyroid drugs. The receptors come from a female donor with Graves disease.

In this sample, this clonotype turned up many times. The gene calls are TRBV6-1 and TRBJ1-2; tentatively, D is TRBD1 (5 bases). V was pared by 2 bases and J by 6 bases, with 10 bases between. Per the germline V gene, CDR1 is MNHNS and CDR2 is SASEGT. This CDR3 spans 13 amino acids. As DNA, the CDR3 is TGTGCCAGCAGTGAACGAGGGGAGCATGGCTACACCTTC. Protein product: CASSERGEHGYTF.

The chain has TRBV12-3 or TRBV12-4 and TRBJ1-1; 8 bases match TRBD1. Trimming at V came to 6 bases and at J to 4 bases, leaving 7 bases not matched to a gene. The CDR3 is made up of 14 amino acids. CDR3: CASRPSGTGTEAFF. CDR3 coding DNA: TGTGCCAGCAGACCTTCCGGGACAGGCACTGAAGCTTTCTTT.

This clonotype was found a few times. The CDR3 nucleotides are TGTGCCAGCACCCCCTACGGCACCGGGGAGCTGTTTTTT. Protein sequence: CASTPYGTGELFF. The chain uses TRBV2 and TRBJ2-2, with no clear D. CDR3 length equals 13 residues. Germline CDR1 SNHLY, CDR2 FYNNEI. Trimming pared 7 bases from V and 4 bases from J, leaving 10 bases between.

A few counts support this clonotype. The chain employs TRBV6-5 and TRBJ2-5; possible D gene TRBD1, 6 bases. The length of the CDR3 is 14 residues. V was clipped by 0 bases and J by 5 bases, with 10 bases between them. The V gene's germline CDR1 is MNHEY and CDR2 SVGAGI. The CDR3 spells CASSYSGTPETQYF. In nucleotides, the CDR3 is TGTGCCAGCAGTTACTCGGGGACACCCGAGACCCAGTACTTC.

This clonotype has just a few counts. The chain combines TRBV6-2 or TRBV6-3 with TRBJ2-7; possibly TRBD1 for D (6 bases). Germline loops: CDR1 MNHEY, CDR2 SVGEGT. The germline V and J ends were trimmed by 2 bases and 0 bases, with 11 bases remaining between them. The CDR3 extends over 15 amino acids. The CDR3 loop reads CASSYGRGRSYEQYF. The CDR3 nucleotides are TGTGCCAGCAGTTACGGCAGGGGACGCTCCTACGAGCAGTACTTC.

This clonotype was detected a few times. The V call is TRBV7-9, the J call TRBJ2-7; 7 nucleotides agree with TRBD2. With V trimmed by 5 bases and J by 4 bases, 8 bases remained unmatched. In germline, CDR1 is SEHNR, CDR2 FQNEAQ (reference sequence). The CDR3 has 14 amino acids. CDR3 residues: CASSPPCGSYEQYF. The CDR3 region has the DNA TGTGCCAGCAGCCCACCCTGCGGGAGTTACGAGCAGTACTTC. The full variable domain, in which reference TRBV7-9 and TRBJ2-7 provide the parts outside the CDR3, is DTGVSQNPRHKITKRGQNVTFRCDPISEHNRLYWYRQTLGQGPEFLTYFQNEAQLEKSRLLSDRFSAERPKGSFSTLEIQRTEQGDSAMYLCASSPPCGSYEQYFGPGTRLTVT.

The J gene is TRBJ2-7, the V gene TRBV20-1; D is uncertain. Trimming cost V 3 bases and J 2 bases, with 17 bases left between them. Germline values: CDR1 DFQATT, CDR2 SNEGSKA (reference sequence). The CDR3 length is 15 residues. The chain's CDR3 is CSASHHPLPTYEQYF. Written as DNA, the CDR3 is TGCAGTGCTAGTCACCATCCACTTCCCACCTACGAGCAGTACTTC.

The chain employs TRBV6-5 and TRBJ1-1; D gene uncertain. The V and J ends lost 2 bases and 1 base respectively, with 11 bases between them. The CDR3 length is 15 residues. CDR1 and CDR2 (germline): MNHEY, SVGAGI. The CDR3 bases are TGTGCCAGCAGTTACACCTACCCCCCGAACACTGAAGCTTTCTTT. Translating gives CASSYTYPPNTEAFF.

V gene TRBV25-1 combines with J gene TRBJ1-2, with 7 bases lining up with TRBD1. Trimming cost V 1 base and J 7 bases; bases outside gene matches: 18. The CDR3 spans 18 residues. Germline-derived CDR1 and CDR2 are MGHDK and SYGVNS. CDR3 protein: CASSESILAGEGALGYTF. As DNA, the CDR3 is TGTGCCAGCAGTGAATCGATCCTAGCCGGAGAGGGGGCGCTTGGCTACACCTTC.